The entry that follows covers one T cell receptor beta chain sequence. The germline V gene encodes CDR1 SEHNR and CDR2 FQNEAQ (reference sequence). The CDR3 is made up of 17 amino acids. J was trimmed by 7 bases and V by 6 bases; bases with no gene match: 10. This entry is derived from a study of control samples from healthy donors and cancer patients. Libraries were prepared by immunoSEQ multiplex PCR; TCRdb keeps only in-frame clonotypes and omits some of them. The table shows roughly 130,000 clones, with approximately 90% occurring only once. This receptor was taken from a man in his late teens or twenties in good health. The chain is built from TRBV7-9 and TRBJ2-1; the match to TRBD2 covers 15 bases. Input material: blood. CDR3 DNA: TGTGCCAGCAGGACCACCGGGACTAGCGGGGGGAGTAATGAGCAGTTCTTC. Translated, it gives CASRTTGTSGGSNEQFF. The variable domain in full, with the rest retrieved from reference TRBV7-9 and TRBJ2-1, is DTGVSQNPRHKITKRGQNVTFRCDPISEHNRLYWYRQTLGQGPEFLTYFQNEAQLEKSRLLSDRFSAERPKGSFSTLEIQRTEQGDSAMYLCASRTTGTSGGSNEQFFGPGTRLTVL.